The rows below give T cell receptor beta chains drawn from one sample of a study of T cell repertoires in cytomegalovirus infection. Each CDR3 protein is one row after TCRdb ran MiXCR on the reads. The top ten hold 1.5% to 2% of the sample, which has about 240,000 distinct CDR3 sequences, 9% to 15% seen once. Material for sequencing was PBMCs. The receptors were gathered from a human donor in good health (CMV status not recorded). Some clones in this sample may be carry-over from other donors' samples. CDR3s include the opening cysteine and the closing phenylalanine or tryptophan. Each record gives: clone size, V gene, J gene, D gene, CDR3 protein, CDR3 DNA. D genes are given only for firm matches. Not every row has a clone size; where given, it reads once, few, many or a size class.

few	TRBV20-1	TRBJ2-2	NA	CSARDFAGQNTGELFF	TGCAGTGCTAGAGATTTCGCAGGACAAAACACCGGGGAGCTGTTTTTT
many	TRBV7-2	TRBJ1-3	NA	CASNDNSGNTIYF	TGTGCCAGCAATGACAACTCTGGAAACACCATATATTTT
many	TRBV7-2	TRBJ2-7	NA	CASSSVRGNEQYF	TGTGCCAGCAGCTCGGTGAGGGGCAACGAGCAGTACTTC
few	TRBV5-5	TRBJ2-2	NA	CASSVGPNTGELFF	TGTGCCAGCAGCGTGGGCCCGAACACCGGGGAGCTGTTTTTT
NA	TRBV5-1	TRBJ2-2	TRBD1	CASTPTGSKNGELFF	TGCGCCAGCACCCCGACAGGGAGTAAAAACGGGGAGCTGTTTTTT
many	TRBV4-3	TRBJ2-3	NA	CASSQDNTGADTQYF	TGCGCCAGCAGCCAAGATAACACCGGGGCAGATACGCAGTATTTT
many	TRBV10-3	TRBJ2-7	TRBD1	CAIREGTGSYEQYF	TGTGCCATCAGGGAGGGGACAGGTTCCTACGAGCAGTACTTC
many	TRBV7-2	TRBJ2-7	NA	CASSLVHEQYF	TGTGCCAGCAGCTTAGTCCACGAGCAGTACTTC
many	TRBV7-2	TRBJ1-1	NA	CASSSQTVNTEAFF	TGTGCCAGCAGCTCCCAGACAGTGAACACTGAAGCTTTCTTT
few	TRBV9	TRBJ2-2	NA	CASSFIAGELFF	TGTGCCTCCTCCTTTATCGCCGGGGAGCTGTTTTTT